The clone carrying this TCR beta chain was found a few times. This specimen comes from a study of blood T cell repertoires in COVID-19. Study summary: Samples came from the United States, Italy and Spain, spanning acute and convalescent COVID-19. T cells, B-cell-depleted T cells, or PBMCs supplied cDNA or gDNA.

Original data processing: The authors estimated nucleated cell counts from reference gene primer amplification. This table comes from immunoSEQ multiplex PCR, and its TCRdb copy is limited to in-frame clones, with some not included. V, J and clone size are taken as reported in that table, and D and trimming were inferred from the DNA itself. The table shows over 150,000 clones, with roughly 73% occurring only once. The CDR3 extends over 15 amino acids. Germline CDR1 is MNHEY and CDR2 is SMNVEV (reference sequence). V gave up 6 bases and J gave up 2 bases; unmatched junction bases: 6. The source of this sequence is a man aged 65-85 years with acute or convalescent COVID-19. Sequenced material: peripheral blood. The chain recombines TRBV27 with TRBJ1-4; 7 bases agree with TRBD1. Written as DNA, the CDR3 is TGTGCCAGCAGCATAAACAGGGGTACTAATGAAAAACTGTTTTTT. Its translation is CASSINRGTNEKLFF.